The entry below gives a single TCR beta chain sequence along with its context. The record originates from a study of glioma-infiltrating T cells. Amplification of TCR alpha and beta CDR3 regions from RNA used iRepertoire nested multiplex PCR. TCRdb re-called the multiplex PCR reads with MiXCR, one entry per CDR3 protein. This repertoire shows around 99,000 distinct CDR3 sequences, around a quarter found once; its top ten account for roughly a third. The V gene's germline CDR1 is LNHNV and CDR2 YYDKDF (reference sequence). CDR3 length: 13 residues. The V end lost 7 bases, the J end lost 3 bases, and 13 bases lay between the germline ends.

This sequence was found in a human donor with low-grade glioma or glioblastoma, undergoing nonglioma brain surgery, or in good health (not recorded which). The source material was glioma tissue, nonneoplastic brain tissue, or PBMCs (not recorded which). The V call is TRBV15, the J call TRBJ2-7; D may match TRBD1 or TRBD2 (7 bases each). In DNA form, the CDR3 reads TGTGCCACCAAGGGGGCTAGCGGCTACGAGCAGTACTTC. It yields the protein CATKGASGYEQYF.